This entry lists 12 T cell receptor beta chains sequenced from one sample in a study of CD8+ T cells in alopecia areata. Investigators isolated RNA and reverse transcribed it into cDNA to act as the sequencing template. Some clones are missing from TCRdb's copy, which holds only in-frame ones; the method was immunoSEQ multiplex PCR. This table holds thousands of clones, about 67% found once. Individuals with alopecia areata gave both lesional scalp punch biopsies and peripheral blood for collection. The material sequenced was skin, taken at week 0. The source is a human donor with alopecia areata.

This chain joins TRBV5-5 and TRBJ2-7; 10 bases are a match to TRBD1. J was trimmed by 5 bases and V by 0 bases; bases with no gene match: 8. The CDR3 spans 16 residues. From germline, CDR1 is SGHKS and CDR2 YYEKEE (reference sequence). The CDR3 spells CASSLVPGQGFDEQYF. The CDR3 DNA reads as TGTGCCAGCAGCTTGGTCCCGGGACAGGGGTTCGACGAGCAGTACTTC.

The chain joins TRBV5-5 to TRBJ1-6; D ambiguous. The CDR3 sequence is 16 residues long. Germline V CDR1 and CDR2: SGHKS, YYEKEE (reference sequence). V lost 0 bases, J lost 4 bases, and 11 bases lay in between. The CDR3 spells CASSLGRQDYNSPLHF. The DNA for the CDR3 is TGTGCCAGCAGCTTGGGGCGACAAGATTATAATTCACCCCTCCACTTT.

This clone came up a few times. The rearrangement joins TRBV29-1 to TRBJ2-3; a possible D gene is TRBD2 (5 bases). CDR3 length equals 16 residues. V shed 1 base and J shed 0 bases, with 14 bases lying between them. Germline V CDR1 and CDR2: SQVTM, ANQGSEA. The CDR3 reads CSVEGGAGFSTDTQYF. Written as DNA, the CDR3 is TGCAGCGTTGAAGGGGGTGCGGGTTTTAGCACAGATACGCAGTATTTT.

The chain recombines TRBV18 with TRBJ2-3; 7 positions agree with TRBD1. The trim removed 5 bases at V and 3 bases at J, leaving 2 bases unmatched. CDR3 length equals 13 residues. Germline CDR1 KGHSH, CDR2 LQKENI. The CDR3, as DNA: TGTGCCAGCTCAAGACAGGGAACAGATACGCAGTATTTT. Translated: CASSRQGTDTQYF.

This clone was detected only a few times. DNA of the CDR3: TGTGCCAGCAGCTGGCGGACAGACCCTAACTATGGCTACACCTTC. This sequence encodes CASSWRTDPNYGYTF. V is TRBV5-4 and J is TRBJ1-2; TRBD1 is a possible D gene (6 bases). Germline V gene lookup returns CDR1 SGHNT and CDR2 YYREEE (reference sequence). With 3 bases removed from V and 0 bases from J, the gap between germline ends came to 12 bases. The CDR3 runs to 15 residues. The variable domain in full, completed from reference TRBV5-4 and TRBJ1-2, reads ETGVTQSPTHLIKTRGQQVTLRCSSQSGHNTVSWYQQALGQGPQFIFQYYREEENGRGNFPPRFSGLQFPNYSSELNVNALELDDSALYLCASSWRTDPNYGYTFGSGTRLTVV.

Only a few counts were recorded for this clone. V usage is TRBV5-6 and J usage is TRBJ1-1, with D maybe TRBD1 (5 bases). Per the germline V gene, CDR1 is SGHDT and CDR2 is YYEEEE. The CDR3 runs 15 residues. Trimming cost V 7 bases and J 4 bases, with 20 bases left between them. The CDR3, as DNA: TGTGCCAGCGCACCTCGGGAGGGGTTCAGCACTGAAGCTTTCTTT. Protein: CASAPREGFSTEAFF.

The J gene is TRBJ2-6, the V gene TRBV27; D remains unclear. V lost 2 bases and J 4 bases, leaving 12 bases between the germline ends. The length of the CDR3 is 16 residues. Germline V gene lookup returns CDR1 MNHEY and CDR2 SMNVEV (reference sequence). CDR3: CASSLVAALGANVLTF. CDR3 in DNA: TGTGCCAGCAGTTTAGTGGCGGCGTTAGGGGCCAACGTCCTGACTTTC.

The chain recombines TRBV30 with TRBJ1-5, with a possible D match to TRBD1 (6 bases). The CDR3 has 13 residues. V lost 4 bases and J lost 0, with 7 bases in between. CDR1 GTSNPN and CDR2 SVGIG come from the germline V gene (reference sequence). For the CDR3, the DNA is TGTGCCTGGATGGGGGCTAGCAATCAGCCCCAGCATTTT. Translating gives CAWMGASNQPQHF.

This clone was picked up a small number of times. The chain employs TRBV9 and TRBJ2-1; 8 nucleotides line up with TRBD2. V lost 4 bases, J lost 0 bases, and 6 bases stayed unmatched. This CDR3 spans 16 amino acids. The germline gives CDR1 SGDLS, CDR2 YYNGEE. CDR3 residues: CASSPLAGRSYNEQFF. CDR3 sequence (DNA): TGTGCCAGCAGCCCATTAGCGGGGCGCTCCTACAATGAGCAGTTCTTC.

The V gene is TRBV10-3, the J gene TRBJ1-4; no firm D call. The CDR3 has 11 amino acids. V gave up 3 bases and J gave up 8 bases, with 4 bases separating them. The germline CDR1 and CDR2 sequences are ENHRY and SYGVKD. The CDR3 nucleotides are TGTGCCATCAGTGATAGAGAAAAACTGTTTTTT. Translating gives CAISDREKLFF.

The gene calls are TRBV5-1 and TRBJ1-1, with D tentatively TRBD1 (6 bases). CDR1 and CDR2 from the germline V gene are SGHRS and YFSETQ. The ends were cut back, 2 bases at V and 4 bases at J, with 12 bases in the middle. This CDR3 contains 14 residues. The CDR3 DNA reads as TGCGCCAGCAGCTTCTACAGGGAGACCACTGAAGCTTTCTTT. It encodes CASSFYRETTEAFF.

J is TRBJ2-1 and V is TRBV11-2; no firm D call. V lost 1 base and J 0 bases, leaving 10 bases between the germline ends. Germline CDR1 is SGHAT and CDR2 is FQNNGV. The CDR3 consists of 16 residues. The CDR3 here is CASSLGAERSYNEQFF. The CDR3 nucleotides are TGTGCCAGCAGCTTAGGTGCAGAACGCTCCTACAATGAGCAGTTCTTC.